This T cell receptor (beta chain) was recorded in a study of regulatory T cells in long-lasting Graves disease. Study conclusions and caveats: With persistent disease, TRBV28, TRBJ1-2 and TRBJ2-5 were the favored segments.

Germline V gives CDR1 MNHEY, CDR2 SVGEGT. After removal of 0 bases from V and 7 bases from J, the junction contained 15 bases not matched to a gene. The CDR3 consists of 19 residues. Documented time point: newly diagnosed GD, antithyroid drugs for less than 3 months. The TCR library was made from RNA extracted from PBMCs. Assembly of TCR beta libraries relied on iRepertoire HTBI primers together with Arm-PCR of CDR3 regions. Per the original methods: Identification yielded around 68 TRBV and around 15 TRBJ segments across samples. Each CDR3 protein gets one entry after TCRdb re-called the multiplex PCR reads with MiXCR. The V and J calls and clone size are TCRdb's, not the authors'. Among 510,000 or so distinct CDR3 sequences listed, around 12% were seen once. Of note for this clonotype: No antigen is known for it.

These data are also associated with another study on T cells in Graves' hyperthyroidism and ophthalmopathy. From that report: Thyroid ultrasound, orbital computed tomography, clinical symptoms, and serum thyroxine and TRAb underpinned diagnoses. Most expanded thyroid clonotypes above 0.001 recurred in blood.

This TCR was recovered from a woman in her thirties with Graves disease. Sample: peripheral blood mononuclear cells (PBMCs), taken at new diagnosis, from a patient treated with antithyroid drugs. The J gene is TRBJ2-1, the V gene TRBV6-2 or TRBV6-3; 10 nucleotides agree with TRBD2. CDR3 amino acids: CASSYSIPEAGGPGNEQFF. Here the CDR3 DNA reads TGTGCCAGCAGTTACTCGATTCCCGAAGCGGGAGGGCCGGGGAATGAGCAGTTCTTC.